What follows describes a single T cell receptor (beta chain). Its binding antigen is unknown. The record has no base qualities; no much larger clone is one base away. Using the deep immunoSEQ assay, TCR CDR3 regions were amplified from genomic DNA by multiplex PCR. For each cell subset, the extracted genomic DNA was distributed evenly across all wells of several immunoSEQ 96-well plates, and each plate served as one replicate. Each replicate PCR for sorted subsets received about 180 ng genomic DNA, equal to about 30,000 T cell genomes. The purified libraries were quantified using a Qubit 3.0 fluorometer, sized with a Bioanalyzer 2100, and then quantified again using the KAPA Library Quantification kit. A separate single-read 150-cycle Illumina NextSeq 550 flow cell was used to sequence each immunoSEQ 96-well plate. The original pipeline was this. Because only junctional sequences without quality scores were contained in the immunoSEQ output, filtering matching that applied to full-length reads could not be performed. Sequences were annotated with PyIR, a Python wrapper for IgBLAST v1.9, and V/J genes and CDR3 were assigned using IMGT germline references. Reads were filtered out if the reads had weak V/J assignments (E-value above 1e-6), no CDR3, stop codons, out-of-frame junctions, or ambiguous translated residues. A V3J clonotype was defined by an identical inferred V gene, J gene, and CDR3 amino acid sequence. Percentage overlap between repertoires was computed as shared unique clonotypes divided by the size of the smaller repertoire. Richness of each repertoire was evaluated using RTK rarefaction, the Chao1 estimator, and Recon v2.1 estimates of unobserved clonotypes. Generation probabilities were computed with OLGA for all TCRbeta clonotypes obtained by the gDNA method from a handful of donors. TCRdb re-hosts the immuneACCESS table, in-frame sequences only. Its copies lack some clones; in the studies checked, an unresolved V gene accounts for under half of them, and the cause for the rest is not known. D and trimming were read from the DNA, whereas the V and J calls and clone size are those reported in that table. Here the sample has under 2,000,000 clones; about 95% occur a single time. 1.2% of the sample comes from the top ten.

CD8 naive samples consisted of CD45RO-negative cells that were positively selected for CCR7, yielding a CD45RA+CCR7+ population without TemRA cells. Donors were healthy HIV-negative adults with no recently reported acute infections or vaccinations. Every donor was a Caucasian adult residing in Nashville, Tennessee, USA. After blood collection by leukapheresis, PBMCs were isolated using Ficoll-Histopaque density gradient centrifugation and then cryopreserved in the vapor phase of liquid nitrogen. Purity and quantity of every magnetically sorted T cell population were checked by analytical flow cytometry. Genomic DNA was isolated from every sorted fraction and measured by UV absorbance on a Nanodrop 2000c. This record belongs to a study of shared clonotypes between healthy human individuals (dated by TCRdb to the early 2020s). In terms of the full investigation: A couple of women and a few men aged 18 to 49 years were included in the cohort. For each donor, CD4 naive and CD4 memory were each given three plates, CD8 naive was given two plates, and CD8 memory was given one plate. To estimate repertoire size and how much clonotypes are shared between individuals, the study performed deep sequencing of blood TCR repertoires from roughly five healthy adults. To increase sequencing depth and limit assay-specific biases, different laboratories used diverse techniques to prepare libraries and sequence TCR repertoires. Per donor, leukapheresis produced somewhere between about 0.8 and 9 billion PBMCs.

The CDR3 numbers 12 residues from cysteine through phenylalanine. The kept DNA is CDR3 alone, 36 bases in frame from the first base. A distance of 14 bases separates the germline ends of V and J, which lose 8 bases and 9 bases respectively. The germline V gene sets CDR1 to MGHRA and CDR2 to YSYEKL. The full study reports these points: Clonotypes shared by all four sorted-subset donors showed higher generation probabilities than non-shared clonotypes. Estimated clonotype richness was generally larger for naive than for memory subsets. Rarefaction of sorted-subset datasets indicated incomplete sequencing despite the large sequencing depth. The small number of donors limited the genetic and exposure-history diversity represented. Sharing across a few donors was observed for roughly 5% of naive CD4, under 4% of naive CD8, 2% to 2.5% of memory CD4, and less than 0.45% of memory CD8 clonotypes. Based on pairwise subsampling, the degree of clonotype sharing among donors was expected to be affected by sequencing depth. Only blood was sampled, and tissue TCR repertoires likely differ from those in blood.

The sequence was obtained from a man aged 18 to 29 in good health. Source material: naive CD8+ T cells sorted from blood. The cell subset or site tag for this specimen amounts to: CD45RA+CCR7+. This chain is built from TRBV4-1 and TRBJ2-1; no confident D gene assignment can be made. The CDR3 reads CASAGASGEQFF. In nucleotides, the sequence is TGCGCCAGCGCCGGTGCGTCTGGTGAGCAGTTCTTC.